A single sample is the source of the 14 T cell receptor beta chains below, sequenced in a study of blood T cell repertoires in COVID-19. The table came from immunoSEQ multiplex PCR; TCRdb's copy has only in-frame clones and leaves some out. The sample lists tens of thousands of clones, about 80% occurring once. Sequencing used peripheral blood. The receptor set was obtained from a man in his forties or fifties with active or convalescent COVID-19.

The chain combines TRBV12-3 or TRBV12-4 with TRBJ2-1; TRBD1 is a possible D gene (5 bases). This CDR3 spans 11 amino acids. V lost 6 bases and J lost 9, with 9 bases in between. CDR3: CASSYQGEQFF. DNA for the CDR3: TGTGCCAGCAGCTATCAGGGTGAGCAGTTCTTC.

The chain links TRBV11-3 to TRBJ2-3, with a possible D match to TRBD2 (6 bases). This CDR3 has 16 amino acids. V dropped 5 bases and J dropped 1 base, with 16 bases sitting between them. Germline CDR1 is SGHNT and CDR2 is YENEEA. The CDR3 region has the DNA TGTGCCAGCAGCGGCAGAGGAGGGCAGGGCACAGATACGCAGTATTTT. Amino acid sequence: CASSGRGGQGTDTQYF.

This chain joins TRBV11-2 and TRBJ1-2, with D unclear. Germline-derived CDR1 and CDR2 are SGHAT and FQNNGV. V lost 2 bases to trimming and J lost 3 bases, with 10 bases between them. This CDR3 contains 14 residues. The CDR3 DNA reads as TGTGCCAGCAGCTTACGTTTGCTAGACTATGGCTACACCTTC. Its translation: CASSLRLLDYGYTF.

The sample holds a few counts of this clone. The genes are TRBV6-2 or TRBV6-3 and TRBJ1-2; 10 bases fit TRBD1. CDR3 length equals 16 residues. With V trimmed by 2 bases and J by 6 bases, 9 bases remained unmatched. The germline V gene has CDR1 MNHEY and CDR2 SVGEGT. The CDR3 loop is CASSYGLTGGYHGYTF. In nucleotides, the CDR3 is TGTGCCAGCAGTTACGGATTGACAGGGGGCTACCATGGCTACACCTTC.

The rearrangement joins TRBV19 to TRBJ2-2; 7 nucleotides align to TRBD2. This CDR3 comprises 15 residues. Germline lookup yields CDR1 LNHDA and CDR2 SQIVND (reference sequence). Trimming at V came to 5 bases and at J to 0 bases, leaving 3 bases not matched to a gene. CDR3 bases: TGTGCCAGTAGTCGCGGGACTACGAACACCGGGGAGCTGTTTTTT. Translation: CASSRGTTNTGELFF.

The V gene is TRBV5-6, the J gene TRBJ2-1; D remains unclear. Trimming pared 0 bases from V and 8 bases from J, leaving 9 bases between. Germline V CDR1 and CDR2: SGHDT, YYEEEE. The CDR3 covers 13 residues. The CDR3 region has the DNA TGTGCCAGCAGCTTGGGGCCGGCGGATGAGCAGTTCTTC. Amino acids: CASSLGPADEQFF.

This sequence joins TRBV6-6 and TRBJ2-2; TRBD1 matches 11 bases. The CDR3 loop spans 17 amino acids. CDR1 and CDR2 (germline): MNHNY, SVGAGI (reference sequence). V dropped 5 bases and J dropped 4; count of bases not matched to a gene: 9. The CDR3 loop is CASSRWTGTGGTGELFF. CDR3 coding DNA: TGTGCCAGCAGTCGCTGGACCGGGACAGGGGGCACCGGGGAGCTGTTTTTT.

CDR3 residues: CASSLAAGGGTEAFF. The CDR3 DNA reads as TGCGCCAGCAGCTTGGCGGCGGGAGGAGGCACTGAAGCTTTCTTT. The gene calls are TRBV5-1 and TRBJ1-1; D is uncertain. The CDR3 consists of 15 residues. V lost 0 bases, J lost 4 bases, and 13 bases lay in between. Germline assignment: CDR1 SGHRS and CDR2 YFSETQ.

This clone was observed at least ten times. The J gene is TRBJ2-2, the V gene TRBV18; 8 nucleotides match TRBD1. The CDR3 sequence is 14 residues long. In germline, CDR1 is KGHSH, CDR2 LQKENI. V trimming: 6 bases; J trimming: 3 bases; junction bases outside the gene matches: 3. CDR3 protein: CASSTGVYTGELFF. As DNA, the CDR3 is TGTGCCAGCTCGACAGGGGTGTACACCGGGGAGCTGTTTTTT.

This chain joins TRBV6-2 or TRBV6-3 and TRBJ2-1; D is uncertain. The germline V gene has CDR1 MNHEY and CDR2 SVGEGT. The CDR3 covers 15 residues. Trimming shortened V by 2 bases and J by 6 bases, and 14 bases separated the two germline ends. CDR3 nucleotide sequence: TGTGCCAGCAGTTACGGGCCAAGTGGTGGCAATGAGCAGTTCTTC. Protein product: CASSYGPSGGNEQFF.

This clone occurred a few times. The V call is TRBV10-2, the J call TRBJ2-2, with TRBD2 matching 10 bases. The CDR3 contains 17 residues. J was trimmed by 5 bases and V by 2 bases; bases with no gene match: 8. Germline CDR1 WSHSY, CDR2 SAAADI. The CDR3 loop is CASSETVAGGRTGELFF. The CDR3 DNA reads TGCGCCAGCAGTGAGACAGTAGCGGGAGGCCGGACCGGGGAGCTGTTTTTT.

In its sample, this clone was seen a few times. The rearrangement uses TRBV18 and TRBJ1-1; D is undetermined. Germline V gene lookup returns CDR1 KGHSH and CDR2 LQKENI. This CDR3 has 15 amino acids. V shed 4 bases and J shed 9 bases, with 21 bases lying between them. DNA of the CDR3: TGTGCCAGCTCACGGTTAATACAGCCCGACGATCAAGCTTTCTTT. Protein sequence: CASSRLIQPDDQAFF.

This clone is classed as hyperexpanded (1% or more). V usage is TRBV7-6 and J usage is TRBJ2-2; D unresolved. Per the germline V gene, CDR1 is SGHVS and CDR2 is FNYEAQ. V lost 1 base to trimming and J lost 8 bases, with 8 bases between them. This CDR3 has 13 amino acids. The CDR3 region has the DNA TGTGCCAGCAGCTTAGATTGGGCAGGGGAGCTGTTTTTT. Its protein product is CASSLDWAGELFF.

The CDR3 DNA reads as TGCAGCGTTGAAGGGACTGCTGGGGCCAACGTCCTGACTTTC. Its translation is CSVEGTAGANVLTF. The gene calls are TRBV29-1 and TRBJ2-6; D possibly corresponds to TRBD2 (5 bases). The V gene lost 1 base and the J gene lost 2 bases, with 6 bases spanning the gap. Looked up from germline, CDR1 is SQVTM and CDR2 is ANQGSEA. This CDR3 has 14 amino acids. The full variable domain, rest sourced from reference TRBV29-1 and TRBJ2-6, is SAVISQKPSRDICQRGTSLTIQCQVDSQVTMMFWYRQQPGQSLTLIATANQGSEATYESGFVIDKFPISRPNLTFSTLTVSNMSPEDSSIYLCSVEGTAGANVLTFGAGSRLTVL.